The 24 T cell receptor beta chains below come from one sample, sequenced in a study of T cell repertoires in cytomegalovirus infection (dated by TCRdb to the late 2010s). The instrument given in TCRdb is Illumina HiSeq 1500. TCRdb cleaned the public reads at Q25 with fastp, built clones with MiXCR and kept in-frame beta chains. Records with the same CDR3 protein are collapsed into one entry carrying the most frequent genes and DNA. The table for this sample lists 150,000 to 200,000 distinct CDR3 sequences; 9.5% of them were counted only once. About 4.6% of the sample rests with the top ten. Sequencing was carried out using PBMCs. These receptors came from a human donor in good health (CMV status not recorded). Some clones in this sample may be carry-over from other donors' samples.

This clonotype appeared many times. The J gene is TRBJ2-1, the V gene TRBV7-2; D possibly uses TRBD1 or TRBD2 (5 bases each). Trimming left V 2 bases short and J 8 bases short, with 10 bases between. There are 13 residues in the CDR3. Germline loops: CDR1 SGHTA, CDR2 FQGNSA. The CDR3 spells CASSLRMGDEQFF. CDR3 DNA sequence: TGTGCCAGCAGCTTAAGGATGGGGGATGAGCAGTTCTTC.

This clonotype has a count of ten or more. V is TRBV15 and J is TRBJ2-3; 8 nucleotides match TRBD2. Germline values: CDR1 LNHNV, CDR2 YYDKDF (reference sequence). The CDR3 runs to 17 residues. Trimming cost V 3 bases and J 6 bases; bases outside gene matches: 14. This chain's CDR3 is CATSREESGSILDTQYF. The CDR3 DNA follows: TGTGCCACCAGCAGGGAGGAGAGCGGGAGTATCTTGGATACGCAGTATTTT. The full variable domain, in which reference TRBV15 and TRBJ2-3 provide the parts outside the CDR3, is DAMVIQNPRYQVTQFGKPVTLSCSQTLNHNVMYWYQQKSSQAPKLLFHYYDKDFNNEADTPDNFQSRRPNTSFCFLDIRSPGLGDTAMYLCATSREESGSILDTQYFGPGTRLTVL.

This clonotype was seen more than once but under ten times. The chain combines TRBV7-9 with TRBJ2-5, with no clear D. The CDR3 runs 13 residues. Germline CDR1 reads SEHNR; CDR2 reads FQNEAQ (reference sequence). The V gene lost 5 bases and the J gene lost 3 bases, with 10 bases spanning the gap. The CDR3 DNA reads as TGTGCCAGCAGCCGTCGAGCTGAAGAGACCCAGTACTTC. Amino acid sequence: CASSRRAEETQYF.

In its sample, this clonotype was seen many times. The rearrangement links TRBV28 to TRBJ2-7, with TRBD1 matching over 7 bases. With V trimmed by 6 bases and J by 5 bases, 7 bases remained unmatched. The germline CDR1 and CDR2 sequences are MDHEN and SYDVKM. This CDR3 is 13 amino acids long. CDR3 bases: TGTGCCAGCAGGTTACAGGGGTTCCACGAGCAGTACTTC. Translating it yields CASRLQGFHEQYF.

This clonotype occurred a few times. The chain recombines TRBV30 with TRBJ1-3; D might be TRBD1 (6 bases). This CDR3 spans 15 amino acids. V was pared by 3 bases and J by 1 base, with 13 bases between. The V gene's germline CDR1 is GTSNPN and CDR2 SVGIG (reference sequence). The CDR3 DNA sequence: TGTGCCTGGAGCTCCGGGGGCCAGTCTGGAAACACCATATATTTT. It is translated as CAWSSGGQSGNTIYF.

Worth noting for this clonotype: The conserved phenylalanine or tryptophan is not found at the CDR3 terminus, so this likely reflects a read error. Because the CDR3's place on the DNA is in doubt, the DNA is left out and the CDR3 is given as listed by TCRdb. V gene TRBV28 combines with J gene TRBJ2-7; TRBD1 is the table's D call, not checked against the DNA. The length of the CDR3 is 14 amino acids, counting both ends. Germline assignment: CDR1 MDHEN and CDR2 SYDVKM. The CDR3 region is CASSMTGHSYELYL.

This clonotype has ten or more counts. This chain links TRBV6-1 with TRBJ1-2; no reliable D call. Germline V gene lookup returns CDR1 MNHNS and CDR2 SASEGT. The CDR3 extends over 14 amino acids. V was trimmed by 0 bases and J by 4 bases, leaving 9 bases between them. CDR3 amino acids: CASSEARMGYGYTF. The DNA for the CDR3 is TGTGCCAGCAGTGAAGCGCGGATGGGCTATGGCTACACCTTC.

This clonotype was counted ten times or more. This chain joins TRBV29-1 and TRBJ1-2; 7 bases fit TRBD1. The CDR3 has 14 amino acids. Germline values: CDR1 SQVTM, CDR2 ANQGSEA. V dropped 4 bases and J dropped 4; count of bases not matched to a gene: 9. DNA for the CDR3: TGCAGCGTTGGAAGGGAGACAGGGCTCTATGGCTACACCTTC. Translated: CSVGRETGLYGYTF.

This clonotype has at least ten counts. The CDR3: CASSFTRDTQYF. In nucleotides, the CDR3 is TGTGCCAGCAGCTTTACTCGAGATACGCAGTATTTT. The rearrangement links TRBV7-2 to TRBJ2-3, with D uncertain. CDR3 size: 12 residues. Germline assignment: CDR1 SGHTA and CDR2 FQGNSA. The ends were cut back, 3 bases at V and 5 bases at J, with 6 bases in the middle.

This clonotype was picked up many times. The chain joins TRBV7-9 to TRBJ2-2; D is possibly TRBD1 or TRBD2 (6 bases each). Germline V gene lookup returns CDR1 SEHNR and CDR2 FQNEAQ (reference sequence). Trimming removed 11 bases at V and 0 bases at J, with 25 bases between. The CDR3 sequence is 18 residues long. The CDR3 spells CAPRGAGRSFPNTGELFF. The CDR3 DNA is TGTGCCCCAAGGGGGGCAGGGCGAAGCTTTCCGAACACCGGGGAGCTGTTTTTT.

The sample holds many counts of this clonotype. V usage is TRBV19 and J usage is TRBJ2-2, with D unclear. The germline gives CDR1 LNHDA, CDR2 SQIVND (reference sequence). The CDR3 runs to 15 residues. Trimming removed 3 bases at V and 2 bases at J, with 10 bases between. The CDR3 DNA reads as TGTGCCAGTAGTATCGCCGTCCCAAACACCGGGGAGCTGTTTTTT. It translates to CASSIAVPNTGELFF.

Only a few counts were recorded for this clonotype. This chain joins TRBV7-9 and TRBJ2-5, with D perhaps TRBD2 (5 bases). The V end was cut by 0 bases, the J end by 3 bases, with 11 bases between. Germline CDR1 SEHNR, CDR2 FQNEAQ (reference sequence). The CDR3 spans 15 residues. CDR3 loop: CASSLAEGREETQYF. The CDR3, as DNA: TGTGCCAGCAGCTTAGCTGAGGGTCGGGAAGAGACCCAGTACTTC.

This clonotype was observed many times. The chain uses TRBV2 and TRBJ2-1; 10 bases fit TRBD2. The CDR3 runs 17 residues. Germline trimming cut 1 base from V and 5 bases from J; bases unmatched to any gene: 8. Per the germline V gene, CDR1 is SNHLY and CDR2 is FYNNEI. The CDR3 here is CASSEVASGGHNNEQFF. The CDR3 nucleotides are TGTGCCAGCAGTGAAGTGGCTAGCGGGGGTCATAACAATGAGCAGTTCTTC.

This clonotype was observed many times. This sequence joins TRBV7-2 and TRBJ2-7; D may be TRBD2 (7 bases). Trimming removed 2 bases from V and 6 bases from J, with 11 bases in between. Per germline, CDR1 SGHTA and CDR2 FQGNSA. The CDR3 covers 13 residues. The CDR3 DNA is TGTGCCAGCAGCTTATACAGGGAGGGCGAGCAGTACTTC. As protein: CASSLYREGEQYF.

The table lists this clonotype with a few counts. The chain is built from TRBV12-3 or TRBV12-4 and TRBJ2-7, with D hard to call. V shed 8 bases and J shed 4 bases, with 12 bases lying between them. CDR3 length: 12 amino acids. CDR3 bases: TGTGCCAGCGGGCCTAGAGTGTACGAGCAGTACTTC. As protein: CASGPRVYEQYF.

This clonotype has a count of ten or more. The chain combines TRBV19 with TRBJ2-3, with a possible D match to TRBD2 (6 bases). Trimming removed 4 bases at V and 4 bases at J, with 9 bases between. Germline CDR1 reads LNHDA; CDR2 reads SQIVND (reference sequence). The CDR3 covers 13 residues. CDR3 sequence: CASSRWGADTQYF. In nucleotides, the CDR3 is TGTGCCAGTAGTAGGTGGGGGGCAGATACGCAGTATTTT.

This clonotype was seen repeatedly, ten times or more. V and J are TRBV7-2 and TRBJ1-2; no clear D gene. This CDR3 region has 13 residues. The V and J ends lost 4 bases and 9 bases respectively, with 15 bases between them. Germline assignment: CDR1 SGHTA and CDR2 FQGNSA. In DNA form, the CDR3 reads TGTGCCAGCAGCTACGCCTCCTCCAACAGCTACACCTTC. This translates into CASSYASSNSYTF.

This clonotype was counted a few times. This chain links TRBV5-4 with TRBJ2-1; 9 nucleotides agree with TRBD2. V trimming: 6 bases; J trimming: 1 base; junction bases outside the gene matches: 11. The length of the CDR3 is 17 residues. Per the germline V gene, CDR1 is SGHNT and CDR2 is YYREEE (reference sequence). The CDR3 DNA is TGTGCCAGCAACAAGCTTAGCGGGGGCACTTCCTACAATGAGCAGTTCTTC. It translates to CASNKLSGGTSYNEQFF.

This chain links TRBV15 with TRBJ1-1; D might be TRBD1 (6 bases). Germline V gene data show CDR1 as LNHNV and CDR2 as YYDKDF (reference sequence). Trimming left V 0 bases short and J 4 bases short, with 9 bases between. The CDR3 has 14 residues. The CDR3 is CATSREGAITEAFF. As DNA, the CDR3 is TGTGCCACCAGCAGAGAGGGGGCAATCACTGAAGCTTTCTTT. Full variable domain (rest looked up from reference TRBV15 and TRBJ1-1): DAMVIQNPRYQVTQFGKPVTLSCSQTLNHNVMYWYQQKSSQAPKLLFHYYDKDFNNEADTPDNFQSRRPNTSFCFLDIRSPGLGDTAMYLCATSREGAITEAFFGQGTRLTVV.

This clonotype was detected many times. The chain combines TRBV7-2 with TRBJ2-3, with D possibly matching TRBD1 (6 bases). V was shortened by 6 bases and J by 0 bases, with 19 bases between the two germline ends. CDR1 SGHTA and CDR2 FQGNSA come from the germline V gene. This CDR3 comprises 17 residues. CDR3 residues: CASSLTGNAFSTDTQYF. CDR3 coding DNA: TGTGCCAGCAGTTTAACAGGGAATGCCTTCAGCACAGATACGCAGTATTTT. Combining the CDR3 with reference TRBV7-2 and TRBJ2-3 gives the whole variable domain GAGVSQSPSNKVTEKGKDVELRCDPISGHTALYWYRQSLGQGLEFLIYFQGNSAPDKSGLPSDRFSAERTGGSVSTLTIQRTQQEDSAVYLCASSLTGNAFSTDTQYFGPGTRLTVL.

V is TRBV2 and J is TRBJ2-2; 7 positions agree with TRBD2. The germline V gene has CDR1 SNHLY and CDR2 FYNNEI. CDR3 size: 16 residues. Losses at the gene ends were 6 bases for V and 2 bases for J; bases not matched to a gene: 9. This chain's CDR3 is CASSFLGGINTGELFF. As DNA, the CDR3 is TGTGCCAGCAGCTTCCTCGGGGGGATCAACACCGGGGAGCTGTTTTTT.

This clonotype was counted ten times or more. The V call is TRBV7-9, the J call TRBJ2-5; TRBD2 agrees at 8 bases. The CDR3 has 19 amino acids. The V segment lost 3 bases and the J segment 5 bases; nucleotides outside the gene matches: 20. Germline V lookup: CDR1 SEHNR, CDR2 FQNEAQ (reference sequence). The CDR3 DNA reads TGTGCCAGCAGCTTTTTGATCTTGTGGCTCGGGAGGGCCGCTGAGACCCAGTACTTC. The encoded protein is CASSFLILWLGRAAETQYF.

This clonotype was seen only a few times. The chain uses TRBV4-3 and TRBJ1-4, with 9 positions matching TRBD1. Germline trimming cut 3 bases from V and 7 bases from J; bases unmatched to any gene: 6. Looked up from germline, CDR1 is LGHNA and CDR2 is YSLEER. The CDR3 is made up of 15 amino acids. CDR3 coding DNA: TGCGCCAGCAGCCATCACAGGGGGCTGAGTGAAAAACTGTTTTTT. This gives the protein CASSHHRGLSEKLFF.

This clonotype was seen only a few times. V usage is TRBV20-1 and J usage is TRBJ1-5; tentative D call: TRBD1 (5 bases). The CDR3 has 15 residues. Germline V gene sequence: CDR1 DFQATT, CDR2 SNEGSKA (reference sequence). The DNA of the CDR3 is TGCAGCGTCAGGGACGCGGGGGTTGGCAATCAGCCCCAGCATTTT. Translating it yields CSVRDAGVGNQPQHF.